This entry is about one T cell receptor (beta chain). No antigen is known for it. This PCR relied on a set of 60 Vbeta primers and 13 Jbeta primers. Measured with immunoSEQ multiplex PCR; TCRdb has only the in-frame clones, and not every one. The data contain approximately 120,000 clones, over 60% of them singletons. The data stem from a study of cytomegalovirus exposure and HLA in healthy donors. Study outcomes and limitations: A later analysis linked around 17,000 TCR beta sequences to HLA alleles at 0.05 false discovery rate. Immune exposure information comprised only CMV serostatus. Roughly uniform depth of sequencing across donors was assumed in presence/absence analyses.

Germline V gene data show CDR1 as GTSNPN and CDR2 as SVGIG (reference sequence). The CDR3 loop spans 11 amino acids. Trimming removed 2 bases from V and 5 bases from J, with 7 bases in between. The sequenced sample was PBMCs. This TCR derives from a middle-aged woman in good health and CMV-seropositive. This chain joins TRBV30 and TRBJ2-7; D might be TRBD2 (5 bases). The CDR3 spells CAWSSRDEQYF. CDR3 in DNA: TGTGCCTGGAGTTCGAGGGACGAGCAGTACTTC.